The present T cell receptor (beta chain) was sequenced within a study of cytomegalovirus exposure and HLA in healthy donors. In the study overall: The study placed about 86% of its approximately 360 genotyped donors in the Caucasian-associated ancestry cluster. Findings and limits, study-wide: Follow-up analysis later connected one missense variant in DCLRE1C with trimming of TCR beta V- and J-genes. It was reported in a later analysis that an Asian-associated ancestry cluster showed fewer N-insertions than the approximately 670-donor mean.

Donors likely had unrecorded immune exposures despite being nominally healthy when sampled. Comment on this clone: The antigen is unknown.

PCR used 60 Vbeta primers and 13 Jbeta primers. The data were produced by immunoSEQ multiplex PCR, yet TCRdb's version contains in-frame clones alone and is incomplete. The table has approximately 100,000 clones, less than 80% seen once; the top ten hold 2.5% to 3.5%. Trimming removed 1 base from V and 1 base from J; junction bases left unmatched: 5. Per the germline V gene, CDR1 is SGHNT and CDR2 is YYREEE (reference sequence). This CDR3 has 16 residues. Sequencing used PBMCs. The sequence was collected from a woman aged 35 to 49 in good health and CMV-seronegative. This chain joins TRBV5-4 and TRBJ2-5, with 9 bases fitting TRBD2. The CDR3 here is CASSLRLAGSQETQYF. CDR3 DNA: TGTGCCAGCAGCTTGAGGCTAGCGGGATCCCAAGAGACCCAGTACTTC.